The 24 T cell receptor beta chains in this list originate from one sample, sequenced in a study of blood T cell repertoires in COVID-19. The assay was immunoSEQ multiplex PCR, and TCRdb's table has in-frame clones only and misses some. Of some 500,000 clones listed, roughly 90% are singletons. Source material: PBMCs or T cells enriched from blood (not recorded which). The receptors here all came from a woman in her thirties or forties who had recovered from COVID-19.

Only one count was recorded for this clone. J is TRBJ2-3 and V is TRBV10-3; D possibly corresponds to TRBD2 (6 bases). Trimming took off 6 bases at V and 2 bases at J, with 18 bases between the two ends. Germline V lookup: CDR1 ENHRY, CDR2 SYGVKD. The CDR3 runs 16 residues. This chain's CDR3 is CAISGKGGDPTDTQYF. CDR3 coding DNA: TGTGCCATCAGCGGTAAAGGCGGGGACCCCACAGATACGCAGTATTTT.

The CDR3 protein is CASSLERDRGPDFNQPQHF. Here the CDR3 DNA reads TGTGCCAGCAGCTTAGAGCGCGACAGGGGGCCAGATTTCAATCAGCCCCAGCATTTT. This chain connects TRBV7-9 to TRBJ1-5; 10 bases match TRBD1. From germline, CDR1 is SEHNR and CDR2 FQNEAQ (reference sequence). Germline trimming cut 1 base from V and 3 bases from J; bases unmatched to any gene: 12. The CDR3 is made up of 19 amino acids.

This chain uses TRBV30 with TRBJ2-1; the D gene is possibly TRBD2 (5 bases). This CDR3 spans 13 amino acids. Trimming pared 2 bases from V and 6 bases from J, leaving 11 bases between. Germline V gene sequence: CDR1 GTSNPN, CDR2 SVGIG (reference sequence). CDR3 loop: CAWSRGGSNEQFF. The CDR3 coding sequence is TGTGCCTGGAGTCGGGGTGGAAGCAATGAGCAGTTCTTC.

The V gene is TRBV13, the J gene TRBJ1-1, with 7 bases identical to TRBD1. The CDR3 has 12 residues. The junction had 5 bases not matched to a gene; V was cut back by 5 bases and J by 8 bases. The V gene's germline CDR1 is PRHDT and CDR2 FYEKMQ (reference sequence). CDR3 sequence reads: CASSVNRGEAFF. The DNA for the CDR3 is TGTGCCAGCAGCGTAAACAGGGGAGAAGCTTTCTTT.

The gene calls are TRBV5-1 and TRBJ1-4; 10 positions match TRBD1. V shed 7 bases, J shed 7 bases, and the junction held 7 bases outside the gene matches. The CDR3 is 14 residues long. Germline V gene lookup returns CDR1 SGHRS and CDR2 YFSETQ. This CDR3 reads CASGSDRGGEKLFF. The CDR3 region has the DNA TGCGCCAGCGGCTCGGACAGGGGGGGTGAAAAACTGTTTTTT.

As DNA, the CDR3 is TGCGCCAGCAGCTTAGGACTAGCGGGACCCTACGAGCAGTACTTC. It encodes CASSLGLAGPYEQYF. V gene TRBV5-1 combines with J gene TRBJ2-7, with TRBD2 identical over 12 bases. V trimming: 2 bases; J trimming: 2 bases; junction bases outside the gene matches: 2. This CDR3 comprises 15 residues. Looked up from germline, CDR1 is SGHRS and CDR2 is YFSETQ.

The rearrangement uses TRBV5-6 and TRBJ2-1; 14 bases map to TRBD2. The V gene end was trimmed by 4 bases and the J gene end by 7 bases; junction bases not matched to a gene: 10. CDR1 is SGHDT and CDR2 is YYEEEE in the germline V gene. The CDR3 runs to 17 residues. The CDR3 sequence: CASSGTGTSGSWNEQFF. Written as DNA, the CDR3 is TGTGCCAGCAGCGGGACCGGGACTAGCGGGAGTTGGAATGAGCAGTTCTTC.

This chain connects TRBV5-6 to TRBJ1-1, with D perhaps TRBD1 (6 bases). Germline V gene lookup returns CDR1 SGHDT and CDR2 YYEEEE. The CDR3 has 14 residues. V gave up 6 bases and J gave up 8 bases, with 20 bases separating them. The CDR3 reads CASTLSGGRGEAFF. The CDR3 nucleotides are TGTGCCAGCACTCTATCAGGTGGGAGGGGGGAAGCTTTCTTT. Full variable domain (missing parts from reference TRBV5-6 and TRBJ1-1): DAGVTQSPTHLIKTRGQQVTLRCSPKSGHDTVSWYQQALGQGPQFIFQYYEEEERQRGNFPDRFSGHQFPNYSSELNVNALLLGDSALYLCASTLSGGRGEAFFGQGTRLTVV.

The chain couples TRBV4-3 to TRBJ1-3; D is unclear. This CDR3 spans 16 amino acids. Germline V lookup: CDR1 LGHNA, CDR2 YSLEER. V shed 0 bases and J shed 4 bases, with 13 bases lying between them. CDR3: CASSQDPQSGGNTIYF. In nucleotides, the CDR3 is TGCGCCAGCAGCCAAGACCCCCAATCCGGGGGAAACACCATATATTTT.

The chain combines TRBV4-1 with TRBJ1-1, with 7 nucleotides matching TRBD1. After removal of 1 base from V and 11 bases from J, the junction contained 13 bases not matched to a gene. Per germline, CDR1 MGHRA and CDR2 YSYEKL. This CDR3 spans 15 amino acids. CDR3 loop: CASSQALTRGDSAFF. DNA of the CDR3: TGCGCCAGCAGCCAAGCGCTAACCAGGGGGGATTCGGCTTTCTTT.

The V call is TRBV27, the J call TRBJ1-2; D remains ambiguous. Germline V gene sequence: CDR1 MNHEY, CDR2 SMNVEV (reference sequence). This CDR3 is built from 15 residues. The germline V and J ends were trimmed by 3 bases and 0 bases, with 11 bases remaining between them. CDR3 protein: CASSFFPTTNYGYTF. The CDR3 region has the DNA TGTGCCAGCAGTTTTTTTCCGACAACTAACTATGGCTACACCTTC.

The chain joins TRBV27 to TRBJ2-1, with TRBD1 matching 9 bases. CDR1 MNHEY and CDR2 SMNVEV come from the germline V gene (reference sequence). The CDR3 is made up of 14 amino acids. V was pared by 3 bases and J by 5 bases, with 2 bases of the junction left unmatched. CDR3 amino acids: CASSFRTGDNEQFF. DNA for the CDR3: TGTGCCAGCAGTTTTCGGACAGGGGACAATGAGCAGTTCTTC.

This rearrangement joins TRBV10-3 to TRBJ1-2; D perhaps matches TRBD1 (6 bases). From germline, CDR1 is ENHRY and CDR2 SYGVKD. This CDR3 contains 16 residues. Trimming left V 7 bases short and J 6 bases short, with 24 bases between. The CDR3 spells CAIKGPKGGAADGYTF. The CDR3 DNA reads TGTGCCATCAAGGGCCCCAAGGGGGGGGCCGCTGATGGCTACACCTTC.

V and J are TRBV7-2 and TRBJ1-2, with D perhaps matching TRBD1 (6 bases). The CDR3 is made up of 14 amino acids. The germline V gene encodes CDR1 SGHTA and CDR2 FQGNSA. The V end was cut by 3 bases, the J end by 3 bases, with 11 bases between. CDR3: CASSLREGDYGYTF. The CDR3, as DNA: TGTGCCAGCAGCTTGAGGGAGGGGGACTATGGCTACACCTTC.

This clone was detected a few times. The rearrangement links TRBV5-1 to TRBJ2-7, with D hard to call. The CDR3 consists of 13 residues. V was clipped by 5 bases and J by 3 bases, with 12 bases between them. CDR1 and CDR2 from the germline V gene are SGHRS and YFSETQ. The CDR3 protein is CASSNEHFYEQYF. CDR3 DNA sequence: TGCGCCAGCAGTAACGAGCACTTCTACGAGCAGTACTTC.

This chain uses TRBV6-5 with TRBJ1-1, with D tentatively TRBD1 (6 bases). The V gene lost 6 bases and the J gene lost 1 base, with 12 bases spanning the gap. Germline V gene sequence: CDR1 MNHEY, CDR2 SVGAGI. This CDR3 region has 14 residues. CDR3 region: CASRAGHQNTEAFF. DNA of the CDR3: TGTGCCAGCAGAGCGGGACACCAGAACACTGAAGCTTTCTTT.

The V call is TRBV20-1, the J call TRBJ1-5; D is ambiguous. This CDR3 has 12 residues. Looked up from germline, CDR1 is DFQATT and CDR2 is SNEGSKA (reference sequence). The V end lost 3 bases, the J end lost 6 bases, and 9 bases lay between the germline ends. This CDR3 is CSASGRSQPQHF. The CDR3 DNA follows: TGCAGTGCTAGTGGTCGGAGTCAGCCCCAGCATTTT.

CDR3 sequence reads: CASSESGLTGELFF. Written as DNA, the CDR3 is TGCGCCAGCAGTGAGTCGGGCCTCACCGGGGAGCTGTTTTTT. V usage is TRBV10-1 and J usage is TRBJ2-2; D unresolved. Trimming cost V 0 bases and J 4 bases, with 6 bases left between them. The CDR3 spans 14 residues. The germline gives CDR1 WNHNN, CDR2 SYGVQD (reference sequence).

Note on this clone: The junction differs from germline at one of its ends, possibly a read error. Written as DNA, the CDR3 is TGTGCTAGCAGCCCGGGACAGGGGAGCCGTACGGCCCAGTACTTC. It codes for CASSPGQGSRTAQYF. The V and J genes are TRBV7-7 and TRBJ2-5; 10 bases match TRBD1. The CDR3 is made up of 15 amino acids. Germline V gene lookup returns CDR1 SSHAT and CDR2 FNYEAQ (reference sequence).

The chain carries TRBV4-3 and TRBJ2-2; TRBD2 aligns across 10 bases. The CDR3 runs 19 residues. CDR1 and CDR2 (germline): LGHNA, YSLEER. The V gene end was trimmed by 1 base and the J gene end by 4 bases; junction bases not matched to a gene: 12. DNA of the CDR3: TGCGCCAGCAGCCAAGGTTCGAGCGGGAGGGCCTTTAGCACCGGGGAGCTGTTTTTT. Its protein is CASSQGSSGRAFSTGELFF.

The chain is built from TRBV7-9 and TRBJ1-1; unclear D gene. This CDR3 is built from 13 residues. V was clipped by 5 bases and J by 9 bases, with 16 bases between them. Germline values: CDR1 SEHNR, CDR2 FQNEAQ (reference sequence). The CDR3 here is CASSSGQDSKAFF. CDR3 nucleotides: TGTGCCAGCAGCAGTGGGCAGGATTCGAAAGCTTTCTTT.

This clone was found once. The gene calls are TRBV6-2 or TRBV6-3 and TRBJ1-2, with TRBD1 as a possible D gene (5 bases). Germline CDR1 MNHEY, CDR2 SVGEGT. This CDR3 has 15 residues. V shed 2 bases and J shed 4 bases, with 14 bases lying between them. CDR3 sequence reads: CASSYGAAPFYGYTF. The CDR3 region has the DNA TGTGCCAGCAGTTACGGGGCAGCACCGTTCTATGGCTACACCTTC.

The CDR3 nucleotides are TGCGCCAACTCACCAAACCGGGACAGACCCTATGGCTACACCTTC. This encodes CANSPNRDRPYGYTF. The gene calls are TRBV23-1 and TRBJ1-2, with 7 bases matching TRBD1. TRBV23-1 is assigned to the ORF class and has an uncertain function. This CDR3 comprises 15 residues. V was pared by 10 bases and J by 4 bases, with 15 bases of the junction left unmatched.

The CDR3 DNA sequence: TGTGCCAGCAGTTACTCCGCAGGGCTCACTGAAGCTTTCTTT. Translated, it gives CASSYSAGLTEAFF. The gene calls are TRBV6-5 and TRBJ1-1, with D possibly being TRBD1 (5 bases). Germline V gene data show CDR1 as MNHEY and CDR2 as SVGAGI. Trimming left V 0 bases short and J 4 bases short, with 9 bases between. This CDR3 spans 14 amino acids.